The clone carrying this T cell receptor beta chain was recorded a few times. No antigen is known for it. Donors came from a validation cohort of 90 to 150 subjects, distinct from the first 666-subject cohort. This entry belongs to a study of cytomegalovirus exposure and HLA in healthy donors. Study findings and constraints: Cytomegalovirus status, reportedly, was diagnosed with high specificity and sensitivity by the classifier. Testing in vitro showed a few CMV-associated chains specific for CMV antigens. The study listed about 150 cytomegalovirus-associated TCR beta chains.

Trimming took off 5 bases at V and 0 bases at J, with 14 bases between the two ends. CDR1 is SGHTA, CDR2 FQGNSA, per germline. There are 17 residues in the CDR3. Sequencing was performed with immunoSEQ multiplex PCR; in TCRdb, only in-frame clones are kept and a portion is missing. The table lists about 130,000 clones, roughly 91% of them singletons. The sequencing sample was made of PBMCs. The J gene is TRBJ2-6, the V gene TRBV7-2; TRBD2 is a possible D gene (5 bases). This TCR came from a man under 40 in good health and CMV-seronegative. CDR3 amino acids: CASSRRRESSGANVLTF. The CDR3 nucleotides read TGTGCCAGCAGCCGCCGAAGGGAGAGCTCTGGGGCCAACGTCCTGACTTTC.